Listed here are 24 T cell receptor beta chains from one sample, sequenced in a study of blood T cell repertoires in COVID-19. The assay was immunoSEQ multiplex PCR, and TCRdb's table has in-frame clones only and misses some. The sample has about 250,000 clones; roughly four fifths are singletons. Specimen: PBMCs or T cells enriched from blood (not recorded which). The receptor source for this set is a woman between 35 and 50 years old who had been exposed to COVID-19.

The chain carries TRBV30 and TRBJ2-5; TRBD2 agrees at 7 bases. Trimming removed 2 bases from V and 2 bases from J; junction bases left unmatched: 5. Germline V CDR1 and CDR2: GTSNPN, SVGIG (reference sequence). The CDR3 spans 14 residues. The CDR3 DNA is TGTGCCTGGAGTTTTGGGGGGGGGCAAGAGACCCAGTACTTC. Its protein is CAWSFGGGQETQYF. Looking up the rest from reference TRBV30 and TRBJ2-5 gives the full variable domain: SQTIHQWPATLVQPVGSPLSLECTVEGTSNPNLYWYRQAAGRGLQLLFYSVGIGQISSEVPQNLSASRPQDRQFILSSKKLLLSDSGFYLCAWSFGGGQETQYFGPGTRLLVL.

The chain uses TRBV19 and TRBJ2-1; 7 bases line up with TRBD1. Germline V CDR1 and CDR2: LNHDA, SQIVND (reference sequence). V shed 3 bases, J shed 0 bases, and the junction held 5 bases outside the gene matches. This CDR3 has 16 amino acids. The CDR3 DNA follows: TGTGCCAGTAGTATCTCGGCAGGGGGCTCCTACAATGAGCAGTTCTTC. Translating it yields CASSISAGGSYNEQFF.

The V gene is TRBV14, the J gene TRBJ1-6; 9 bases agree with TRBD1. The germline V gene encodes CDR1 SGHDN and CDR2 FVKESK. The CDR3 runs to 15 residues. The ends lost 4 bases at V and 9 bases at J; junction bases unmatched: 7. CDR3 in DNA: TGTGCCAGCAGCCTAGGACAGGGGAACGTTTCACCCCTCCACTTT. Its translation is CASSLGQGNVSPLHF.

This chain links TRBV29-1 with TRBJ1-5; D remains unclear. Germline V gene lookup returns CDR1 SQVTM and CDR2 ANQGSEA. There are 13 residues in the CDR3. Trimming stripped 1 base from V and 6 bases from J, with 10 bases between. The CDR3 is CSVEVGAGQPQHF. The CDR3 bases are TGCAGCGTTGAAGTGGGAGCGGGTCAGCCCCAGCATTTT.

V and J are TRBV11-2 and TRBJ1-2; 7 nucleotides match TRBD1. Germline values: CDR1 SGHAT, CDR2 FQNNGV. This CDR3 has 13 residues. The ends lost 1 base at V and 4 bases at J; junction bases unmatched: 0. Here the CDR3 reads CASSLAGGYGYTF. The CDR3, as DNA: TGTGCCAGCAGCTTAGCAGGGGGCTATGGCTACACCTTC. The complete variable domain, with remaining parts taken from reference TRBV11-2 and TRBJ1-2, reads EAGVAQSPRYKIIEKRQSVAFWCNPISGHATLYWYQQILGQGPKLLIQFQNNGVVDDSQLPKDRFSAERLKGVDSTLKIQPAKLEDSAVYLCASSLAGGYGYTFGSGTRLTVV.

This CDR3 is CATSDPGTGDTGELFF. The CDR3 nucleotides read TGTGCCACCAGTGATCCCGGGACAGGGGACACCGGGGAGCTGTTTTTT. The chain couples TRBV24-1 to TRBJ2-2; 10 bases are a match to TRBD1. V gave up 3 bases and J gave up 3 bases; unmatched junction bases: 3. This CDR3 spans 16 amino acids. Germline-derived CDR1 and CDR2 are KGHDR and SFDVKD.

This clone was observed at least ten times. This chain uses TRBV7-2 with TRBJ2-5, with 13 bases identical to TRBD2. The CDR3 covers 17 residues. Trimming at V came to 1 base and at J to 5 bases, leaving 7 bases not matched to a gene. Germline lookup yields CDR1 SGHTA and CDR2 FQGNSA. The CDR3 spells CASSLGLAGGVVETQYF. CDR3 DNA: TGTGCCAGCAGCTTAGGACTAGCGGGGGGAGTGGTCGAGACCCAGTACTTC.

The rearrangement joins TRBV3-1 (or the pseudogene TRBV3-2) to TRBJ1-2, with D perhaps matching TRBD1 (5 bases). Germline CDR1 LGHDT, CDR2 YNNKEL (reference sequence). The V end was cut by 4 bases, the J end by 7 bases, with 16 bases between. This CDR3 comprises 14 residues. The CDR3 here is CASSRSFQGGGYTF. CDR3 DNA sequence: TGTGCCAGCAGCCGAAGCTTTCAGGGAGGTGGCTACACCTTC.

This sequence joins TRBV5-1 and TRBJ1-4; 8 positions agree with TRBD1. The CDR3 spans 14 residues. Germline V lookup: CDR1 SGHRS, CDR2 YFSETQ. The V segment lost 4 bases and the J segment 8 bases; nucleotides outside the gene matches: 7. CDR3 amino acids: CASSIGQGPEKLFF. In DNA, the CDR3 is TGCGCCAGCAGCATCGGACAGGGACCCGAAAAACTGTTTTTT.

This clone was recorded a few times. The rearrangement joins TRBV5-4 to TRBJ1-3; possible D gene TRBD1, 6 bases. The CDR3 runs 17 residues. Trimming removed 0 bases from V and 0 bases from J, with 13 bases in between. Germline V lookup: CDR1 SGHNT, CDR2 YYREEE (reference sequence). CDR3 protein: CASSLEGGANSGNTIYF. CDR3 in DNA: TGTGCCAGCAGCTTGGAGGGGGGGGCGAACTCTGGAAACACCATATATTTT. The full variable domain, its missing parts supplied by reference TRBV5-4 and TRBJ1-3, is ETGVTQSPTHLIKTRGQQVTLRCSSQSGHNTVSWYQQALGQGPQFIFQYYREEENGRGNFPPRFSGLQFPNYSSELNVNALELDDSALYLCASSLEGGANSGNTIYFGEGSWLTVV.

The chain is built from TRBV3-1 (or the pseudogene TRBV3-2) and TRBJ1-1, with D possibly being TRBD1 (5 bases). V was pared by 1 base and J by 10 bases, with 16 bases between. Germline V CDR1 and CDR2: LGHDT, YNNKEL (reference sequence). CDR3 length: 14 residues. Written as DNA, the CDR3 is TGTGCCAGCAGCCAAGTAGGGGCAGGGCTTGGAGCTTTCTTT. Its translation: CASSQVGAGLGAFF.

This rearrangement joins TRBV28 to TRBJ1-5; possible D gene TRBD1, 6 bases. The CDR3 has 15 residues. V dropped 3 bases and J dropped 5 bases, with 14 bases sitting between them. Germline loops: CDR1 MDHEN, CDR2 SYDVKM. CDR3: CASSFELQGHQPQHF. The CDR3 DNA follows: TGTGCCAGCAGTTTCGAGTTGCAGGGGCATCAGCCCCAGCATTTT.

The chain has TRBV5-6 and TRBJ1-2, with no clear D. V dropped 2 bases and J dropped 4 bases, with 6 bases sitting between them. Germline V gene sequence: CDR1 SGHDT, CDR2 YYEEEE. CDR3 length: 12 amino acids. The CDR3 DNA sequence: TGTGCCAGCAGCTTAGGCGGCTATGGCTACACCTTC. Residues: CASSLGGYGYTF.

The CDR3 bases are TGCGCCAGCAGCCTCCGAGAGGCGGGGCCGAGCGGGGAGCTGTTTTTT. It translates to CASSLREAGPSGELFF. The chain recombines TRBV5-1 with TRBJ2-2; D possibly corresponds to TRBD2 (6 bases). The CDR3 covers 16 residues. Between the trimmed V and J ends, which lost 4 bases and 7 bases, there was a span of 20 bases. Germline CDR1 SGHRS, CDR2 YFSETQ.

The V and J genes are TRBV19 and TRBJ1-6, with 7 nucleotides matching TRBD1. V was pared by 10 bases and J by 8 bases, with 5 bases of the junction left unmatched. The CDR3 consists of 12 residues. CDR1 and CDR2 (germline): LNHDA, SQIVND (reference sequence). The CDR3 nucleotides read TGTGCCACCCGGGACAGATATTCACCCCTCCACTTT. Amino acids: CATRDRYSPLHF.

The genes are TRBV6-2 or TRBV6-3 and TRBJ1-1, with D perhaps TRBD1 (5 bases). The CDR3 spans 11 residues. The germline V gene encodes CDR1 MNHEY and CDR2 SVGEGT. Trimming removed 5 bases from V and 8 bases from J, with 9 bases in between. The CDR3 reads CASSHGGEAFF. The CDR3 region has the DNA TGTGCCAGCAGTCACGGGGGAGAAGCTTTCTTT.

In nucleotides, the CDR3 is TGTGCCAGCAGCCCTCAGGGGAATGAGCAGTTCTTC. Protein: CASSPQGNEQFF. The chain uses TRBV5-5 and TRBJ2-1, with a tentative D call TRBD1 (6 bases). Germline values: CDR1 SGHKS, CDR2 YYEKEE (reference sequence). This CDR3 has 12 amino acids. The V end was cut by 4 bases, the J end by 7 bases, with 9 bases between. Supplemented by reference TRBV5-5 and TRBJ2-1, the full variable domain reads DAGVTQSPTHLIKTRGQQVTLRCSPISGHKSVSWYQQVLGQGPQFIFQYYEKEERGRGNFPDRFSARQFPNYSSELNVNALLLGDSALYLCASSPQGNEQFFGPGTRLTVL.

The chain combines TRBV11-3 with TRBJ2-3, with TRBD1 matching over 7 bases. The CDR3 consists of 16 residues. Germline V gene sequence: CDR1 SGHNT, CDR2 YENEEA. Germline trimming cut 1 base from V and 2 bases from J; bases unmatched to any gene: 6. The CDR3 spells CASSLGTGASTDTQYF. The CDR3 DNA is TGTGCCAGCAGCTTAGGGACAGGCGCCTCCACAGATACGCAGTATTTT.

The V call is TRBV2, the J call TRBJ1-4; maybe TRBD1 (5 bases). Germline values: CDR1 SNHLY, CDR2 FYNNEI. CDR3 length: 13 residues. V was clipped by 0 bases and J by 16 bases, with 15 bases between them. The CDR3 nucleotides are TGTGCCAGCAGTGAAGCGGTATCGGGACTAGCGTTTTTT. Its protein product is CASSEAVSGLAFF. Full variable domain (missing parts from reference TRBV2 and TRBJ1-4): EPEVTQTPSHQVTQMGQEVILRCVPISNHLYFYWYRQILGQKVEFLVSFYNNEISEKSEIFDDQFSVERPDGSNFTLKIRSTKLEDSAMYFCASSEAVSGLAFFGSGTQLSVL.

The chain links TRBV5-4 to TRBJ1-1, with a possible D match to TRBD1 (5 bases). The germline V gene has CDR1 SGHNT and CDR2 YYREEE (reference sequence). The length of the CDR3 is 16 residues. Trimming pared 5 bases from V and 0 bases from J, leaving 17 bases between. CDR3 sequence reads: CASSGERGTMNTEAFF. For the CDR3, the DNA is TGTGCCAGCAGTGGTGAGCGGGGGACGATGAACACTGAAGCTTTCTTT.

The chain joins TRBV7-3 to TRBJ1-2; D might be TRBD1 (5 bases). Germline values: CDR1 SGHTA, CDR2 FQGTGA. The CDR3 spans 15 residues. The V end was cut by 0 bases, the J end by 2 bases, with 10 bases between. The chain's CDR3 is CASSLTGQQNYGYTF. The CDR3 DNA sequence: TGTGCCAGCAGCTTAACGGGGCAGCAAAACTATGGCTACACCTTC.

The chain has TRBV4-1 and TRBJ1-1, with 10 bases aligning to TRBD1. Germline CDR1 reads MGHRA; CDR2 reads YSYEKL. The ends lost 1 base at V and 8 bases at J; junction bases unmatched: 7. The CDR3 totals 15 residues. The CDR3 region has the DNA TGCGCCAGCAGCCAAGGGGAGGGACAGGGGCGGGAAGCTTTCTTT. This sequence encodes CASSQGEGQGREAFF.

The rearrangement joins TRBV21-1 to TRBJ2-5; the table's D gene call, TRBD2, was not cross checked with the DNA. TRBV21-1 is assigned pseudogene status. The CDR3 is 16 residues long. CDR3 bases: TGTGCCATCTGGGGACTAGCGGGGGGCTACCAAGAGACCCAGTACTTC. Amino acid sequence: CAIWGLAGGYQETQYF.

J is TRBJ1-1 and V is TRBV19; 11 bases align to TRBD1. The CDR3 length is 14 residues. J was trimmed by 4 bases and V by 3 bases; bases with no gene match: 1. The V gene's germline CDR1 is LNHDA and CDR2 SQIVND (reference sequence). The CDR3 coding sequence is TGTGCCAGTAGTATGGGGACAGGGGGCACTGAAGCTTTCTTT. Translated, it gives CASSMGTGGTEAFF. Drawing the rest from reference TRBV19 and TRBJ1-1, the complete variable domain is DGGITQSPKYLFRKEGQNVTLSCEQNLNHDAMYWYRQDPGQGLRLIYYSQIVNDFQKGDIAEGYSVSREKKESFPLTVTSAQKNPTAFYLCASSMGTGGTEAFFGQGTRLTVV.